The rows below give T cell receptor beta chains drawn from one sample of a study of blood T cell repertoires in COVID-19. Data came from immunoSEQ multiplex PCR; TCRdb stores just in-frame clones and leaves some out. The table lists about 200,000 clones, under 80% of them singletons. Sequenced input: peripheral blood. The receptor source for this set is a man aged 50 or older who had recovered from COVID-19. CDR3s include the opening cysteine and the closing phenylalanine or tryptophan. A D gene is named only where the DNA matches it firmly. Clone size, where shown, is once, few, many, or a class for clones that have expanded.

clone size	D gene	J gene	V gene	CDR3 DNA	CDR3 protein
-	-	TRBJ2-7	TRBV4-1	TGCGCCAGCAGCCAAGCGGTCGGCTCCTACGAGCAGTACTTC	CASSQAVGSYEQYF
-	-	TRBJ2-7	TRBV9	TGTGCCAGCAGCGTAGACGTGACAGCCGTCTACGAGCAGTACTTC	CASSVDVTAVYEQYF
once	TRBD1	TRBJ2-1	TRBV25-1	TGTGCCAGCAGTACGGGACAGGGGAGGAATGAGCAGTTCTTC	CASSTGQGRNEQFF
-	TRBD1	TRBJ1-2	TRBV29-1	TGCAGCGTTAATGACCGAAGCAGGGGGAACTATGGCTACACCTTC	CSVNDRSRGNYGYTF
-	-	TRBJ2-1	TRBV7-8	TGTGCCAGCAGCTCCGGACTTGTCACAGAGCAGTTCTTC	CASSSGLVTEQFF
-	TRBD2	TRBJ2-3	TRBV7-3	TGTGCCAGCAGCTTAAATCTAGCGGGGACCACAGATACGCAGTATTTT	CASSLNLAGTTDTQYF
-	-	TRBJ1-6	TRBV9	TGTGCCAGCAGCGTAGAAGGGGGGGGCCATTCACCCCTCCACTTT	CASSVEGGGHSPLHF
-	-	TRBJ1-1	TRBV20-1	TGCAGTGCTAGTGTCGAGGGCTACACTGAAGCTTTCTTT	CSASVEGYTEAFF
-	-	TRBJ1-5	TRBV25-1	TGTGCCAGCAGTGACCCCTCTGGAGGGTCTCAGCCCCAGCATTTT	CASSDPSGGSQPQHF
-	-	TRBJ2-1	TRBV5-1	TGCGCCAGCAGCTTGTATGCCAGCGGGAATGAGCAGTTCTTC	CASSLYASGNEQFF
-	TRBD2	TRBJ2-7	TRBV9	TGTGCCAGCAGCCCCACTCTAGCGGGAGAGCAGTACTTC	CASSPTLAGEQYF
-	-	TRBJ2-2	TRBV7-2	TGTGCCAGCAGCTTAGCGGGCACAGACACCGGGGAGCTGTTTTTT	CASSLAGTDTGELFF
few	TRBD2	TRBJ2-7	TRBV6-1	TGTGCCAGCAGTGAATCTAGCGGGGATTTCTACGAGCAGTACTTC	CASSESSGDFYEQYF
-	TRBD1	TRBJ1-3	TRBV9	TGTGCCAGCAGCGGACAGGGCGGTGACACCATATATTTT	CASSGQGGDTIYF
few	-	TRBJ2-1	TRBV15	TGTGCCACCAGCAGAGATAAAGCGGGTCGGGAGCAGTTCTTC	CATSRDKAGREQFF